A single sample is the source of the 16 T cell receptor beta chains below, sequenced in a study of PD-1 blockade in classical Hodgkin lymphoma. Each and every patient relapsed after autologous stem cell transplantation, and patients got differing brentuximab vedotin exposure. Clones were read by immunoSEQ multiplex PCR, and TCRdb kept only the in-frame ones, dropping some. The sample shows roughly 15,000 clones, 65% of them seen only once. The sample in question was peripheral blood mononuclear cells (PBMCs), obtained before the second cycle of nivolumab. The source of these receptors is a human donor with classical Hodgkin lymphoma.

The V and J genes are TRBV6-1 and TRBJ2-2; TRBD1 aligns across 8 bases. Trimming cost V 0 bases and J 6 bases; bases outside gene matches: 6. From germline, CDR1 is MNHNS and CDR2 SASEGT. This CDR3 is built from 16 residues. DNA for the CDR3: TGTGCCAGCAGTGAAGCGACAGGGGCGGGCCCCGGGGAGCTGTTTTTT. It encodes CASSEATGAGPGELFF.

V is TRBV29-1 and J is TRBJ2-5; possibly TRBD2 for D (5 bases). V was trimmed by 1 base and J by 4 bases, leaving 10 bases between them. Per germline, CDR1 SQVTM and CDR2 ANQGSEA. The CDR3 spans 13 residues. The CDR3 bases are TGCAGCGTTGAAGGACTATGGGGAGAGACCCAGTACTTC. It encodes CSVEGLWGETQYF. The whole variable domain, remainder taken from reference TRBV29-1 and TRBJ2-5, is SAVISQKPSRDICQRGTSLTIQCQVDSQVTMMFWYRQQPGQSLTLIATANQGSEATYESGFVIDKFPISRPNLTFSTLTVSNMSPEDSSIYLCSVEGLWGETQYFGPGTRLLVL.

The chain carries TRBV28 and TRBJ1-4; D may be TRBD1 (5 bases). This CDR3 is built from 17 residues. CDR1 and CDR2 from the germline V gene are MDHEN and SYDVKM. Trimming pared 3 bases from V and 0 bases from J, leaving 14 bases between. The CDR3 loop reads CASSFGRAKATNEKLFF. The CDR3 coding sequence is TGTGCCAGCAGTTTCGGCAGGGCGAAAGCAACTAATGAAAAACTGTTTTTT.

CDR3 residues: CASRRLGDPTDTQYF. CDR3 nucleotide sequence: TGTGCCAGCAGACGCTTGGGGGACCCCACAGATACGCAGTATTTT. The chain carries TRBV6-5 and TRBJ2-3; tentatively, D is TRBD1 or TRBD2 (5 bases each). Germline CDR1 reads MNHEY; CDR2 reads SVGAGI. V lost 6 bases to trimming and J lost 2 bases, with 15 bases between them. This CDR3 is 15 amino acids long.

The CDR3 DNA is TGCGCCAGCAGCCACCCACAGGTCGGTAACACTGAAGCTTTCTTT. Amino acids: CASSHPQVGNTEAFF. This chain joins TRBV4-1 and TRBJ1-1, with D tentatively TRBD1 (5 bases). Trimming removed 3 bases from V and 2 bases from J, with 13 bases in between. This CDR3 spans 15 amino acids. Germline values: CDR1 MGHRA, CDR2 YSYEKL.

As concerns this clone: Compared with germline, one end of the junction differs, possibly owing to a read error. The genes are TRBV20-1 and TRBJ2-7; perhaps TRBD2 as D (5 bases). The V gene's germline CDR1 is DFQATT and CDR2 SNEGSKA (reference sequence). The CDR3 is made up of 11 amino acids. CDR3 protein: CSARGSGYQYF. CDR3 nucleotide sequence: TGCAGTGCGAGAGGGTCCGGCTATCAGTACTTC.

The J gene is TRBJ1-3, the V gene TRBV28; 8 bases line up with TRBD1. The germline CDR1 and CDR2 sequences are MDHEN and SYDVKM. V trimming: 1 base; J trimming: 3 bases; junction bases outside the gene matches: 5. The length of the CDR3 is 16 residues. CDR3 bases: TGTGCCAGCAGTTTATTCGGCAGGGGGCTTGGAAACACCATATATTTT. Protein sequence: CASSLFGRGLGNTIYF. Filled out from reference TRBV28 and TRBJ1-3, the complete variable domain reads DVKVTQSSRYLVKRTGEKVFLECVQDMDHENMFWYRQDPGLGLRLIYFSYDVKMKEKGDIPEGYSVSREKKERFSLILESASTNQTSMYLCASSLFGRGLGNTIYFGEGSWLTVV.

The J gene is TRBJ2-3, the V gene TRBV2; unclear D gene. Germline lookup yields CDR1 SNHLY and CDR2 FYNNEI. V was pared by 2 bases and J by 5 bases, with 5 bases between. The CDR3 extends over 12 amino acids. The CDR3 sequence: CASSEIVDTQYF. CDR3 nucleotides: TGTGCCAGCAGTGAAATTGTAGATACGCAGTATTTT.

The rearrangement uses TRBV7-8 and TRBJ2-1; D is possibly TRBD1 or TRBD2 (6 bases each). The CDR3 extends over 15 amino acids. Germline V CDR1 and CDR2: SGHVS, FQNEAQ. Trimming removed 7 bases from V and 4 bases from J, with 17 bases in between. The CDR3 reads CASTKGGGQYNEQFF. The CDR3 DNA sequence: TGTGCCAGCACCAAAGGGGGAGGCCAATACAATGAGCAGTTCTTC. Full variable domain (outside the CDR3, taken from reference TRBV7-8 and TRBJ2-1): GAGVSQSPRYKVAKRGQDVALRCDPISGHVSLFWYQQALGQGPEFLTYFQNEAQLDKSGLPSDRFFAERPEGSVSTLKIQRTQQEDSAVYLCASTKGGGQYNEQFFGPGTRLTVL.

The table lists this clone with a few counts. The chain is built from TRBV19 and TRBJ2-7; 7 bases match TRBD2. Germline values: CDR1 LNHDA, CDR2 SQIVND (reference sequence). This CDR3 is built from 15 residues. Losses at the gene ends were 7 bases for V and 0 bases for J; bases not matched to a gene: 9. CDR3 region: CASKSGTTYSYEQYF. CDR3 bases: TGTGCCAGTAAGTCCGGGACTACTTACTCCTACGAGCAGTACTTC.

The J gene is TRBJ1-2, the V gene TRBV4-1; no firm D call. There are 14 residues in the CDR3. V shed 1 base and J shed 1 base, with 7 bases lying between them. Germline CDR1 is MGHRA and CDR2 is YSYEKL. CDR3 residues: CASSQASFNYGYTF. CDR3 bases: TGCGCCAGCAGCCAAGCCAGCTTTAACTATGGCTACACCTTC.

This clone was recorded once. The rearrangement links TRBV6-6 to TRBJ1-1, with D hard to call. The V gene lost 0 bases and the J gene lost 5 bases, with 13 bases spanning the gap. The CDR3 is 15 amino acids. The germline V gene has CDR1 MNHNY and CDR2 SVGAGI (reference sequence). CDR3 in amino acids: CASSYSPGLGTEAFF. The CDR3 DNA follows: TGTGCCAGCAGTTACTCGCCGGGGTTGGGGACTGAAGCTTTCTTT.

This chain uses TRBV16 with TRBJ2-7, with D possibly being TRBD2 (6 bases). Germline V gene sequence: CDR1 KGHSY, CDR2 FQNENV. CDR3 length: 20 amino acids. Trimming pared 0 bases from V and 3 bases from J, leaving 27 bases between. CDR3 protein: CASSQSSEEIGFRGNYEQYF. CDR3 DNA sequence: TGTGCCAGCAGCCAATCGAGCGAGGAGATAGGGTTCCGGGGGAACTACGAGCAGTACTTC.

This clone was counted a single time. This chain links TRBV6-5 with TRBJ2-5; tentative D call: TRBD1 (6 bases). Trimming shortened V by 6 bases and J by 7 bases, and 18 bases separated the two germline ends. Germline lookup yields CDR1 MNHEY and CDR2 SVGAGI. The CDR3 length is 14 residues. CDR3 sequence (DNA): TGTGCCAGCAGCACTCCAGGGGCCCCGGGGACCCAGTACTTC. This gives the protein CASSTPGAPGTQYF.

This chain joins TRBV2 and TRBJ2-5, with D uncertain. The CDR3 has 11 residues. Trimming removed 5 bases at V and 2 bases at J, with 3 bases between. CDR1 is SNHLY, CDR2 FYNNEI, per germline. The CDR3 here is CASSLQETQYF. In DNA form, the CDR3 reads TGTGCCAGCAGTCTTCAAGAGACCCAGTACTTC.

This chain joins TRBV6-5 and TRBJ2-6; D is undetermined. The CDR3 contains 15 residues. Trimming pared 6 bases from V and 0 bases from J, leaving 9 bases between. Germline CDR1 and CDR2: MNHEY and SVGAGI. In DNA, the CDR3 is TGTGCCAGCAGCCAGAGACCCTCTGGGGCCAACGTCCTGACTTTC. Its protein is CASSQRPSGANVLTF.